This T cell receptor beta chain is drawn from a study of blood T cell repertoires in COVID-19. Overall study: Both acute and convalescent COVID-19 samples were obtained from the United States, Italy and Spain. The cDNA or gDNA used as material had been derived from T cells, B-cell-depleted T cells, or PBMCs.

Per germline, CDR1 MNHEY and CDR2 SVGAGI. The CDR3 is made up of 13 amino acids. Unmatched junction bases numbered 8, after V lost 6 bases and J lost 7 bases. In the source study's methods: How many nucleated cells were present was estimated from reference gene primer amplification. Data came from immunoSEQ multiplex PCR; TCRdb stores just in-frame clones and leaves some out. V, J and clone size are those of that table, while D and trimming were read from the DNA. The top ten hold around 30% of the sample, which has about 120,000 clones, 80% to 90% seen once. The V and J genes are TRBV6-5 and TRBJ1-2; 7 bases match TRBD1. Sequencing was carried out using peripheral blood. This clonotype was obtained from a man between 65 and 85 years old with active or convalescent COVID-19. CDR3 region: CASRDRDRSGYTF. CDR3 sequence (DNA): TGTGCCAGCAGGGACCGGGACAGATCTGGCTACACCTTC.